Reported below is one T cell receptor beta chain. The target of this receptor is not known. Base qualities were left out, and no much larger clone turns up one base away. This sample is drawn from a study of blood T cell repertoires in COVID-19 (dated by TCRdb to the early 2020s). For context, the study as a whole: Collaborator samples came from the United States, Italy and Spain and covered acute and convalescent phases of COVID-19. The prospective study material was composed of cDNA or gDNA derived from T cells, B-cell-depleted T cells, or PBMCs. The samples were drawn from the first 160 participants of the ongoing ImmuneRACE study and from 1,254 subjects provided by 6 global collaborators. Nearly every sample came with metadata listing a de-identified subject ID, COVID-19 status, age in years and sex. The repertoires were released in a freely available public database intended as a resource for research on the immune response to SARS-CoV-2. HLA class I and class II types, where available, came from metadata supplied by the sample provider rather than from assay-based typing. The dataset comprised deeply sampled blood TCRbeta repertoires from subjects exposed to, actively infected with, or recovered from COVID-19. Findings and caveats that apply to the study as a whole: The quantity of clinical and demographic metadata differed by source and by participant and was supplied without curation.

Reading from cysteine to phenylalanine, the CDR3 counts 15 amino acids. The read is trimmed to its CDR3 DNA, 45 bases read in frame from base 1. Sequences LNHDA (CDR1) and SQIVND (CDR2) are obtained from the germline V gene (reference sequence). At the junction V is shortened by 6 bases and J by 5 bases; bases outside the gene matches: 8. In Seattle, one collaborating source enrolled patients while the infection was active and tracked those patients longitudinally over the course of disease. The collaborating institutions used their own protocols to collect whole blood in K2EDTA tubes. For TCRbeta analysis, collaborator samples were shipped as frozen whole blood, as isolated PBMCs, or as DNA extracted from either sample type. The immunoSEQ Assay, a bias-controlled multiplex PCR, was used to amplify TCRbeta CDR3 regions from genomic DNA. The authors processed their data as follows. The number of nucleated cells in each sample was estimated from the amplification of reference gene primers within the assay. To quantify the absolute abundance of each unique TCRbeta CDR3 rearrangement, sequence reads were collapsed and filtered. Productive Simpson clonality was computed per sample as the square root of Simpson's diversity index over productive rearrangements. TCRdb limited this immuneACCESS table to in-frame rearrangements with V and J called. A share of clones is missing; checked studies link under half to unresolved V genes, and the rest is unexplained. V, J and clone size reflect that table, while D and trimming were determined from the DNA. This sample gives fewer than 300,000 clones in total; approximately 85% of them show up just once. The top ten clones comprise 0.87% of the sample.

Sequencing was performed on peripheral blood. This chain is built from TRBV19 and TRBJ1-5, with 9 bases matching TRBD1. This TCR was recovered from a human donor with COVID-19, enrolled during active disease. The donor label of this sample is uncertain. The CDR3 region has the sequence CASRSTGGWDQPQHF. The sequence in DNA is TGTGCCAGTAGGTCGACAGGGGGATGGGATCAGCCCCAGCATTTT.